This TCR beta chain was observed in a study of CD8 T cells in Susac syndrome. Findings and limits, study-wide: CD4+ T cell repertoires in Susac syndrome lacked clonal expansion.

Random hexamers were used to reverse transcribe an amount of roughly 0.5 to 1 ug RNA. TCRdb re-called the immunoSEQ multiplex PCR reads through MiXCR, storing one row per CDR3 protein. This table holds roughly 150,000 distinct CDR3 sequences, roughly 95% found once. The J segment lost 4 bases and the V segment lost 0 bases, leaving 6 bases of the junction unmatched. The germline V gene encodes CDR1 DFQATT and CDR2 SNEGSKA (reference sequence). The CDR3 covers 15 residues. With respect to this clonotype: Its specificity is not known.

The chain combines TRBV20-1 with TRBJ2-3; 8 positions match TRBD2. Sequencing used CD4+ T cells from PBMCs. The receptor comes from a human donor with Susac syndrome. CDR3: CSARDYGRVADTQYF. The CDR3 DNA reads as TGCAGTGCTAGAGATTACGGGAGGGTGGCAGATACGCAGTATTTT.